The clone carrying this T cell receptor beta chain was picked up a small number of times. What it recognizes is unknown. The data were taken from a study of blood T cells in healthy people across ages. Points from the study as a whole: Those diversity estimates obtained from one million T cells were thought to be underestimates. Age advanced and TCR beta diversity per million T cells fell, roughly linearly.

Trimming cost V 4 bases and J 1 base; bases outside gene matches: 4. The CDR3 covers 16 residues. Per the germline V gene, CDR1 is DFQATT and CDR2 is SNEGSKA (reference sequence). Primers used in a second PCR of about 6 to 12 cycles were a sample-barcoded 5' primer and a J-beta primer mix. Each of the cDNA molecules was tagged by a template-switch adaptor with 12 random nucleotides. TCRdb analysed the 5' RACE reads with MiXCR anew, one entry per CDR3 protein. The sample records 550,000 to 800,000 distinct CDR3 sequences, around a fifth being singletons. The total RNA that was extracted per sample amounted to at least 5 micrograms.

The V call is TRBV20-1, the J call TRBJ2-1; the match to TRBD2 covers 13 bases. Specimen: blood. The sequence was collected from a man between 65 and 79 years old in good health. CDR3 bases: TGCAGTGCTACCGGACTAGCGGGAGCATCCTACAATGAGCAGTTCTTC. This codes for CSATGLAGASYNEQFF.